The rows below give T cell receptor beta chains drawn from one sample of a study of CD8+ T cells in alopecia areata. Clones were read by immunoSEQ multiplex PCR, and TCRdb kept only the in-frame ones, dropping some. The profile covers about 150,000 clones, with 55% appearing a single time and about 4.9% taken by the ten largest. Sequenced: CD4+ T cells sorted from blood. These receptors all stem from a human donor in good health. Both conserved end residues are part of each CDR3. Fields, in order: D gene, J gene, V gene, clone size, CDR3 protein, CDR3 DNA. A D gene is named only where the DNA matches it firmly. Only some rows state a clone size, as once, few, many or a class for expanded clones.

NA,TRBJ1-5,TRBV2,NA,CASRVGSNSNQPQHF,TGTGCCAGCAGGGTCGGCAGTAATAGCAATCAGCCCCAGCATTTT
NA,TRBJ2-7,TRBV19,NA,CASSFTERVGEQYF,TGTGCCAGTAGTTTCACCGAGAGAGTCGGCGAGCAGTACTTC
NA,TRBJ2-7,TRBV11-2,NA,CASTQMAGRPSYEQYF,TGTGCCAGCACCCAAATGGCAGGCAGGCCCTCCTACGAGCAGTACTTC
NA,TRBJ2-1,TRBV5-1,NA,CASSQKTVQVYNEQFF,TGCGCCAGCAGCCAAAAGACAGTACAGGTGTACAATGAGCAGTTCTTC
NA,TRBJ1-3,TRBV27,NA,CASSPSWVSGNTIYF,TGTGCCAGCAGCCCATCATGGGTCTCTGGAAACACCATATATTTT
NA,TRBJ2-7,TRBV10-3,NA,CAIRTVASPSYEQYF,TGTGCCATCAGAACTGTAGCTTCACCGTCCTACGAGCAGTACTTC
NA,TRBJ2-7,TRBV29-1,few,CSVVGGLYEQYF,TGCAGCGTTGTGGGTGGCCTTTACGAGCAGTACTTC
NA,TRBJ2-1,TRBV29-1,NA,CSIPRFEINEQFF,TGCAGCATACCCAGGTTCGAGATAAATGAGCAGTTCTTC
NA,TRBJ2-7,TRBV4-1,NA,CASSAIQGPFQYF,TGCGCCAGCAGCGCAATACAGGGCCCCTTTCAGTACTTC
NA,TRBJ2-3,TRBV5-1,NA,CASSSLSTDTQYF,TGCGCCAGCAGCTCCCTTAGCACAGATACGCAGTATTTT
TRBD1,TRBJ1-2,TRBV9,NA,CASSPPRPGQETYGYTF,TGTGCCAGCAGCCCCCCCCGTCCGGGACAGGAAACCTATGGCTACACCTTC
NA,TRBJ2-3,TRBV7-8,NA,CASSPLEDGTDTQYF,TGTGCCAGCAGCCCCCTTGAGGACGGCACAGATACGCAGTATTTT
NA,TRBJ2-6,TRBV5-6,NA,CASSPSGANVLTF,TGTGCCAGCAGCCCTTCTGGGGCCAACGTCCTGACTTTC
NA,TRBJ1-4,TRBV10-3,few,CAISTGINEKLFF,TGTGCCATCAGCACCGGGATTAATGAAAAACTGTTTTTT
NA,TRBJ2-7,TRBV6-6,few,CASSYSRGNGIYEQYF,TGTGCCAGCAGTTACTCGAGGGGGAATGGCATCTACGAGCAGTACTTC
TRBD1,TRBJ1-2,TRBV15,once,CATSAGQGTGYTF,TGTGCCACCAGCGCGGGACAGGGAACCGGCTACACCTTC
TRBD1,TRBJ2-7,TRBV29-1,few,CSVVSTDRGHEQYF,TGCAGCGTTGTTAGCACGGACAGGGGGCACGAGCAGTACTTC
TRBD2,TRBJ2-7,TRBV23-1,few,CASSQSGASGSSGEQYF,TGCGCCAGCAGTCAATCTGGGGCTAGCGGGAGTTCTGGCGAGCAGTACTTC
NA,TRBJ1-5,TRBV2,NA,CASSEGLRQPQHF,TGTGCCAGCAGTGAGGGACTCAGGCAGCCCCAGCATTTT
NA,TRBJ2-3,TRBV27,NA,CASSPRVDTQYF,TGTGCCAGCAGTCCGCGGGTAGATACGCAGTATTTT
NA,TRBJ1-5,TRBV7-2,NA,CASSPRAGATTQPQHF,TGTGCCAGCAGCCCTCGAGCCGGGGCGACTACTCAGCCCCAGCATTTT
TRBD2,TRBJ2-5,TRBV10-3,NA,CAISSGSGREETQYF,TGTGCCATCAGTTCTGGCTCGGGGAGGGAAGAGACCCAGTACTTC
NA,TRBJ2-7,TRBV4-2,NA,CASSQSGIQYEQYF,TGTGCCAGCAGCCAGTCCGGGATCCAGTACGAGCAGTACTTC
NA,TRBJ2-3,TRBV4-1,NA,CASSHVESDTQYF,TGCGCCAGCAGCCACGTGGAATCGGATACGCAGTATTTT
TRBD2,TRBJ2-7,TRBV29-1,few,CSVEGTSGRAYEQYF,TGCAGCGTTGAAGGGACTAGCGGGAGGGCTTACGAGCAGTACTTC
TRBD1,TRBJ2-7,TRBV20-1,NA,CSATDRVEQYF,TGCAGTGCTACGGACAGGGTCGAGCAGTACTTC
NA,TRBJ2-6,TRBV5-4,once,CASSIQASGANVLTF,TGTGCCAGCAGCATACAGGCTTCTGGGGCCAACGTCCTGACTTTC
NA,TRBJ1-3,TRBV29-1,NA,CSVEKGTGNTIYF,TGCAGCGTTGAGAAGGGGACTGGAAACACCATATATTTT
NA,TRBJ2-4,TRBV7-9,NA,CASSPPGGAKNIQYF,TGTGCCAGCAGCCCCCCCGGGGGAGCCAAAAACATTCAGTACTTC
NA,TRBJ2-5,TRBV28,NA,CASSFRLAGTQYF,TGTGCCAGCAGTTTTAGGCTAGCTGGGACCCAGTACTTC
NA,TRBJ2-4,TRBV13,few,CASSLLDGGQAKNIQYF,TGTGCCAGCAGCCTGTTGGACGGCGGTCAAGCCAAAAACATTCAGTACTTC
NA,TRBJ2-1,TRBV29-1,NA,CSVVRGGYNEQFF,TGCAGCGTTGTTCGGGGAGGTTACAATGAGCAGTTCTTC
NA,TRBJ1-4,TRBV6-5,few,CASIRREEKLFF,TGTGCCAGCATTCGCAGGGAGGAAAAACTGTTTTTT
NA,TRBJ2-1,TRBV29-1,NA,CSVEGSGILEQFF,TGCAGCGTTGAAGGCTCGGGGATCCTTGAGCAGTTCTTC